A single TCR beta chain is shown here with its context. Data came from immunoSEQ multiplex PCR; TCRdb stores just in-frame clones and leaves some out. Seen here are around 71,000 clones, 92% observed once, and the top ten hold 1.4% to 1.5%. The data were obtained in a study of T cell changes during pregnancy in multiple sclerosis. The sequenced sample was peripheral blood, obtained after pregnancy. The receptor comes from a female donor with multiple sclerosis, enrolled in a pregnancy study.

CDR3 region: CASSQLDRDYNEQFF. DNA for the CDR3: TGCGCCAGCAGCCAACTTGACAGGGACTACAATGAGCAGTTCTTC. The chain is built from TRBV4-3 and TRBJ2-1, with 7 nucleotides matching TRBD1. With V trimmed by 2 bases and J by 3 bases, 4 bases remained unmatched. Germline CDR1 and CDR2: LGHNA and YSLEER. The CDR3 totals 15 residues.